The T cell receptor beta chain described here comes from a study of blood T cell repertoires in COVID-19. The method was immunoSEQ multiplex PCR; TCRdb's version includes in-frame clones alone and lacks a portion of them. The sample holds about 360,000 clones, about 90% seen once. In germline, CDR1 is SEHNR, CDR2 FQNEAQ (reference sequence). Between the trimmed V and J ends, which lost 1 base and 14 bases, there was a span of 15 bases. The CDR3 is made up of 14 amino acids. Sequencing was done on a sample of PBMCs or T cells enriched from blood (not recorded which). The chain joins TRBV7-9 to TRBJ1-6; no clear D gene. The receptor was derived from a man under 40 who had recovered from COVID-19. The CDR3: CASSLDNSPGALHF. The CDR3 DNA sequence: TGTGCCAGCAGCTTAGATAATTCCCCGGGAGCCCTCCACTTT.